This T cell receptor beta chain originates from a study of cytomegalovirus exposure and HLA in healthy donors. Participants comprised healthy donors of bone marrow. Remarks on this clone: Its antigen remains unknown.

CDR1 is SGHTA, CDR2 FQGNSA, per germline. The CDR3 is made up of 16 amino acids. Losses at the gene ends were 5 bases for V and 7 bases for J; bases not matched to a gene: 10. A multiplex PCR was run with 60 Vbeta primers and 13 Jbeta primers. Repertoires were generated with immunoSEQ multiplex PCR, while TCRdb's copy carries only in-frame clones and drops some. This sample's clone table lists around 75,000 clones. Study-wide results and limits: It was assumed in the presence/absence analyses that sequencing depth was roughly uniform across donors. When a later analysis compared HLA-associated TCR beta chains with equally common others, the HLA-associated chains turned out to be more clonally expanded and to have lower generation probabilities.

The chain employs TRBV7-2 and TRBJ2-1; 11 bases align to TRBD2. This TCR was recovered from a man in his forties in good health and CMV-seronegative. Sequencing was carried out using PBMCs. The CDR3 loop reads CASSPLAGAGGNEQFF. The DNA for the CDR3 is TGTGCCAGCAGCCCACTAGCGGGGGCCGGGGGTAATGAGCAGTTCTTC.